The present TCR beta chain was sequenced within a study of technical replicates of blood from several donors. The assay was immunoSEQ multiplex PCR, and TCRdb's table has in-frame clones only and misses some. The sample consists of tens of thousands of clones, 94% of them appearing once. Germline V lookup: CDR1 MGHRA, CDR2 YSYEKL. The CDR3 covers 13 residues. V was pared by 1 base and J by 13 bases, with 5 bases of the junction left unmatched. The genes are TRBV4-1 and TRBJ2-2, with TRBD1 matching 8 bases. Sequenced: T cells isolated from PBMCs. This receptor was identified in a human donor in good health. The CDR3 nucleotides read TGCGCCAGCAGCCAAGTTGGAGACAGGGGGCTGTTTTTT. Translation: CASSQVGDRGLFF.